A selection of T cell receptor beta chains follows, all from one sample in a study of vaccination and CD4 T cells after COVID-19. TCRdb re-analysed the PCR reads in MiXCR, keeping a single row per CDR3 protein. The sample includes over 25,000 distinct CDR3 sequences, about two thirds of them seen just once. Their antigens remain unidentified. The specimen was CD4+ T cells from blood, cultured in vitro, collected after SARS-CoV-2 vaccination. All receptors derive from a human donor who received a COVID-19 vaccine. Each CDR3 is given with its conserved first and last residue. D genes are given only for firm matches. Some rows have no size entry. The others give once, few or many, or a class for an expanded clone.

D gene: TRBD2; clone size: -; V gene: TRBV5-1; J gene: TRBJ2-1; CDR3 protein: CASSKTSGVYNEQFF; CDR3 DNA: TGCGCCAGCAGCAAGACTAGCGGGGTATACAATGAGCAGTTCTTC
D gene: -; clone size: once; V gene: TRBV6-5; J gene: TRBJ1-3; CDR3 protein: CASSYFLVTNTIYF; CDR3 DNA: TGTGCCAGCAGTTACTTTTTGGTGACTAACACCATATATTTT
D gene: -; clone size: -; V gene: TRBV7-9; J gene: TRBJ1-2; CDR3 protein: CASSEYRETNYGYTF; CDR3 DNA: TGTGCCAGCAGCGAATATCGGGAGACTAACTATGGCTACACCTTC
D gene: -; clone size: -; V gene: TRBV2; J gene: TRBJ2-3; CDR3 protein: CATGGPGTDTQYF; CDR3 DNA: TGTGCCACGGGGGGCCCTGGCACAGATACGCAGTATTTT
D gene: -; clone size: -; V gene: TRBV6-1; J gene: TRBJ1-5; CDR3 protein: CASSLPDSNQPQHF; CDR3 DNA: TGTGCCAGCAGTCTCCCAGATAGCAATCAGCCCCAGCATTTT
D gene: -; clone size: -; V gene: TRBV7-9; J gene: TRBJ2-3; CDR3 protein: CASSLSGPSTDTQYF; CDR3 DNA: TGTGCCAGCAGCTTAAGTGGTCCGAGCACAGATACGCAGTATTTT
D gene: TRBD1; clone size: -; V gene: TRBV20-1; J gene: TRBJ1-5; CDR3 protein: CSARDDRGWGNQPQHF; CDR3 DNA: TGCAGTGCTAGAGATGACAGGGGCTGGGGCAATCAGCCCCAGCATTTT
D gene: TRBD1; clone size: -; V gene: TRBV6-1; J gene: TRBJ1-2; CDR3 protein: CASSPGQGANDYGYTF; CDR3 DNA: TGTGCCAGCAGTCCGGGACAGGGGGCTAACGACTATGGCTACACCTTC
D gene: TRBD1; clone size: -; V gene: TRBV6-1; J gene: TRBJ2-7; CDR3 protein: CASREQGNEQYF; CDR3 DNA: TGTGCCAGCAGAGAACAGGGGAACGAGCAGTACTTC
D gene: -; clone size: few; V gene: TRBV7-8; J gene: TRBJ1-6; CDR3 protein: CASSLATSSYNSPLHF; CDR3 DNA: TGTGCCAGCAGCTTAGCAACGAGCTCCTATAATTCACCCCTCCACTTT
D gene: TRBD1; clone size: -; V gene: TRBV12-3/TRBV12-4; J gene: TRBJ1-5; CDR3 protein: CASSTGDSNQPQHF; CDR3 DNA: TGTGCCAGCAGTACAGGGGACAGCAATCAGCCCCAGCATTTT
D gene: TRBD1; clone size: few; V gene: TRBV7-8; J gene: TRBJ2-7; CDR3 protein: CASSQWDRRDEQYF; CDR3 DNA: TGTGCCAGCAGCCAATGGGACAGGCGCGACGAGCAGTACTTC
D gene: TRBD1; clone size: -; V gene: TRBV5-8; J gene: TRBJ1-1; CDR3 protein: CASSMTGTSQAFF; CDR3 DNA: TGTGCCAGCAGCATGACAGGGACAAGCCAAGCTTTCTTT
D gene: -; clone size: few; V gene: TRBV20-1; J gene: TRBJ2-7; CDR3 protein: CSARLRGESYEQYF; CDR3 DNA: TGCAGTGCTCGACTCCGGGGTGAATCCTACGAGCAGTACTTC
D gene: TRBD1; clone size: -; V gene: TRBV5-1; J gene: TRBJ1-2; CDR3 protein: CASSQGVDGYTF; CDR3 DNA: TGCGCCAGCAGCCAGGGGGTGGATGGCTACACCTTC
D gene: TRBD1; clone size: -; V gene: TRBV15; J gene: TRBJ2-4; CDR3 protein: CATSREGDRANIQYF; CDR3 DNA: TGTGCCACCAGCAGAGAGGGGGACAGGGCAAACATTCAGTACTTC
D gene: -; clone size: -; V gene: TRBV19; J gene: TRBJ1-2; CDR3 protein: CASSIPRTAYGYTF; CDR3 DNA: TGTGCCAGTAGTATACCCCGGACAGCCTATGGCTACACCTTC
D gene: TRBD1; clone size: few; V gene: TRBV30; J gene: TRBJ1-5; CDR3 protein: CAWSGTPGGGQPQHF; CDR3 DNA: TGTGCCTGGAGTGGGACGCCCGGAGGGGGCCAGCCCCAGCATTTT
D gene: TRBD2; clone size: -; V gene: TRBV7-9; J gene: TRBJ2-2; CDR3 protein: CASSQRLAGPGELFF; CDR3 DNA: TGTGCCAGCAGCCAAAGACTAGCGGGGCCCGGGGAGCTGTTTTTT
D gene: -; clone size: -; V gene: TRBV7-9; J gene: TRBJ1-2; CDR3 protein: CASSLGGAQGRYTF; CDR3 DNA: TGTGCCAGCAGCTTGGGGGGCGCACAGGGTCGCTACACCTTC
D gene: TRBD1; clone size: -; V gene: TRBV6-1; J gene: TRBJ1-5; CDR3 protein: CASSYGTGLPYSNQPQHF; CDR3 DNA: TGTGCCAGCTCTTACGGGACAGGGTTGCCCTATAGCAATCAGCCCCAGCATTTT
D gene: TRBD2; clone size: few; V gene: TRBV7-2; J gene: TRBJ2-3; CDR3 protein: CASSPSGGAPDTQYF; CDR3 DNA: TGTGCCAGCAGCCCTAGCGGGGGGGCCCCAGATACGCAGTATTTT
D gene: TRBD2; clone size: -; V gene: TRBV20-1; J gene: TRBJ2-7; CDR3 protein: CSASPGSGGAGVEQYF; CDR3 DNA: TGCAGTGCTAGTCCTGGAAGCGGGGGGGCAGGAGTCGAGCAGTACTTC
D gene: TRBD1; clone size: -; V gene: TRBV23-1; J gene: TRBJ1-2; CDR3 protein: CASSHRQGWRGYTF; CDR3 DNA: TGCGCCAGCAGTCACAGACAGGGATGGAGAGGCTACACCTTC
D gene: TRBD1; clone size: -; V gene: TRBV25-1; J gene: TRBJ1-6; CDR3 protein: CASSSDRGPSPLHF; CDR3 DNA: TGTGCCAGCAGTTCTGACAGGGGGCCTTCACCCCTCCACTTT
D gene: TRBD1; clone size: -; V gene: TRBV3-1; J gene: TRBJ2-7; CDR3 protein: CASSRGTGSFYEQYF; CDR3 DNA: TGTGCCAGCAGCCGAGGGACAGGGAGCTTTTACGAGCAGTACTTC
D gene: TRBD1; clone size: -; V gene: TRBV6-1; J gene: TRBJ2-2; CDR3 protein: CASTYRDRDIGGELFF; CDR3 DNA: TGTGCCAGCACCTACCGGGACAGGGACATTGGCGGGGAGCTGTTTTTT
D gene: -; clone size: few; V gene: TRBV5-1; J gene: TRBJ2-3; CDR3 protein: CASSRGDSQSTDTQYF; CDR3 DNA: TGCGCCAGCAGCCGCGGGGACAGCCAGAGCACAGATACGCAGTATTTT
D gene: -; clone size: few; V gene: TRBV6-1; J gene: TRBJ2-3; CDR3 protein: CASSPVRDAGTDTQYF; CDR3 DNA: TGTGCCAGCAGCCCTGTCCGGGACGCCGGCACAGATACGCAGTATTTT
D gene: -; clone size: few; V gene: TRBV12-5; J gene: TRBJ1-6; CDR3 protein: CASGLVVQGNSPLHF; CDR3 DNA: TGTGCTAGTGGTTTGGTAGTACAGGGCAATTCACCCCTCCACTTT
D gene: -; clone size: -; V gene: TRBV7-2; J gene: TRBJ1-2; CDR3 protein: CASRFPGGIYYGYTF; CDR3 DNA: TGTGCCAGCAGGTTCCCCGGCGGGATCTACTATGGCTACACCTTC
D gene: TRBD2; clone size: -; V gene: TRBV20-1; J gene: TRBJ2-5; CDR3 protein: CSALLAGGLETQYF; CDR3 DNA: TGCAGTGCTCTACTAGCGGGGGGTCTTGAGACCCAGTACTTC
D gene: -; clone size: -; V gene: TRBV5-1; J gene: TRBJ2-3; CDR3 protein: CASSLPADSTDTQYF; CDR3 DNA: TGCGCCAGCAGCTTGCCCGCGGACAGCACAGATACGCAGTATTTT
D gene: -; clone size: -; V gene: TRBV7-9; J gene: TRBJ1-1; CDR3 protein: CASSLGGSTEAFF; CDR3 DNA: TGTGCCAGCAGCTTGGGGGGGAGCACTGAAGCTTTCTTT
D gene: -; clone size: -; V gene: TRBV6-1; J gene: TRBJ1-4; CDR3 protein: CASRMGGNEKLFF; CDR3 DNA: TGTGCCAGCAGGATGGGGGGGAATGAAAAACTGTTTTTT
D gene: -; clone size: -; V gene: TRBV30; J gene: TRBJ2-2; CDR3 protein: CAWSVFSPGSGELFF; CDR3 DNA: TGTGCCTGGAGTGTTTTTAGTCCGGGATCCGGGGAGCTGTTTTTT
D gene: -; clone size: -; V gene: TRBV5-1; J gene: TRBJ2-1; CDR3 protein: CASSWGRIAPYNEQFF; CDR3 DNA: TGCGCCAGCAGCTGGGGACGGATAGCGCCGTACAATGAGCAGTTCTTC
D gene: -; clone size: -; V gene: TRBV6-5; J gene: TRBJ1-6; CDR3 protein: CASSYLRPAPNSPLHF; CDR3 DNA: TGTGCCAGCAGTTATTTAAGGCCAGCACCCAATTCACCCCTCCACTTT
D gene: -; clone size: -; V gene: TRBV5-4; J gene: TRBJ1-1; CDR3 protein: CASSPWSGRDTEAFF; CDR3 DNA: TGTGCCAGCAGCCCATGGTCTGGGAGGGACACTGAAGCTTTCTTT
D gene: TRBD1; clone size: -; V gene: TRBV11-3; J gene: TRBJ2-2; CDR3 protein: CASSPTRTGGTGELFF; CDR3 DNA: TGTGCCAGCAGCCCAACCCGGACAGGGGGCACCGGGGAGCTGTTTTTT
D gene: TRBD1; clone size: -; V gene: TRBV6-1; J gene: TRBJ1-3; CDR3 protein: CASRPAGQGGNTIYF; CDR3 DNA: TGTGCCAGCAGGCCCGCGGGACAGGGAGGAAACACCATATATTTT